This T cell receptor (beta chain) originates from a study of shared clonotypes between healthy human individuals. About the study: CD8 memory received one plate per donor, CD8 naive two, CD4 memory three and CD4 naive three.

In the naive CD8 group, cells lacked CD45RO and were positively selected for CCR7, so terminally differentiated effector memory CD45RA+ cells were left out. Study conclusions and caveats: Larger estimated richness was generally recorded for naive subsets relative to memory subsets.

As for this clone: The antigen is unknown.

The repertoire was sequenced with immunoSEQ multiplex PCR; TCRdb's copy has only in-frame clones and lacks some. The sample consists of hundreds of thousands of clones, 85% to 95% of them appearing once. This receptor was obtained from a woman in her 30s in good health. The sample was naive CD8+ T cells sorted from blood.

The CDR3 nucleotides are TGTGCCAGCAGCCTCCGGGACGGACGCACAGATACGCAGTATTTT. Encoded protein: CASSLRDGRTDTQYF. The rearrangement links TRBV2 to TRBJ2-3; the D gene could be TRBD1 or TRBD2 (5 bases each). CDR3 length equals 15 residues. V lost 6 bases and J lost 1, with 14 bases in between. CDR1 and CDR2 (germline): SNHLY, FYNNEI.